The T cell receptor beta chain under discussion was sequenced for a study of regulatory T cells in long-lasting Graves disease. The study, taken as a whole, reports: Analysis covered peripheral blood alone, not thyroid tissue.

As for time point: newly diagnosed GD, antithyroid drugs for less than 3 months. After RNA was extracted from PBMCs, the TCR library was made from it. Trimming removed 5 bases at V and 4 bases at J, with 18 bases between. CDR3 size: 16 residues. Germline CDR1 reads SGHAT; CDR2 reads FQNNGV. This clonotype was seen ten or more times. Its specificity is unknown. TCR beta libraries were built with iRepertoire HTBI primers and Arm-PCR of CDR3 regions. TCRdb reprocessed the multiplex PCR reads via MiXCR and lists one record per CDR3 protein. Counted here are hundreds of thousands of distinct CDR3 sequences, 15% occurring once; the ten biggest clones make up about 24%.

The sequences come from peripheral blood mononuclear cells (PBMCs), collected at new diagnosis, from a patient treated with antithyroid drugs. The receptor was isolated from a female donor with Graves disease. The chain is built from TRBV11-2 and TRBJ2-1; D might be TRBD1 or TRBD2, each matching 5 bases. CDR3 DNA: TGTGCCAGCAGCCTCTACCGGGACCCCCCTTACAATGAGCAGTTCTTC. Translating gives CASSLYRDPPYNEQFF.